This T cell receptor beta chain was captured by sequencing in a study of T-cell memory formation after mild COVID-19 (dated by TCRdb to the early 2020s). Notes on the research overall: TCR sequence clusters from the two donors were found to be largely donor specific. Longitudinal TCRalpha and TCRbeta repertoire sequencing tracked T-cell clones expanding and contracting after mild COVID-19 in two donors. Two young, previously healthy adult volunteers, one female and one male, were included in the cohort. Results and caveats for the whole study, not just this receptor: The study covered only a couple of mild cases, and larger cohorts including severe cases with pre-infection samples were considered necessary. Contracting CD4+ clones appeared mostly in the CM and EM memory subsets, whereas CD8+ clones were enriched in EMRA. Balanced CD4/CD8 phenotypes were observed for clones contracting from day 15 to 85, whereas a bias towards CD4+ was observed for a second wave of clones expanding from day 15 to 37. SARS-CoV-2 specificity of the second-wave clones peaking on day 37 was not confirmed. Some responding clones were found in pre-infection memory, which suggests that pre-existing cross-reactive memory T cells took part in the SARS-CoV-2 response.

Ficoll-Paque density gradient centrifugation was used to isolate PBMCs. For this clonotype: No cognate antigen has been identified for it. The record has no base qualities; no much larger clone is one base away.

CDR3 length: 15 amino acids, cysteine to phenylalanine. The only DNA kept is the CDR3, 45 bases in frame from the first base. From the germline V gene, CDR1 is MGHRA and CDR2 is YSYEKL. Trimming removed 1 base from V and 6 bases from J, leaving 12 bases between the germline ends. The run used an Illumina NovaSeq 6000. TCRalpha and TCRbeta cDNA libraries were built by 5'RACE with constant-segment primers, adding sample barcodes and unique molecular identifiers. Trizol reagent was used to extract RNA from every sample. Libraries were amplified in two PCR steps, with a second sample barcode and Illumina TruSeq adapters added in the second step. Libraries were sequenced on an Illumina NovaSeq with 2 x 150 bp paired-end reads. On the authors' methods: Demultiplexing of reads and collapsing into UMI-guided consensus sequences were performed with migec v1.2.7. With mixcr v2.1.11, UMI consensuses were aligned to TRA and TRB V and J templates and assembled into clonotypes. A clonotype was counted as expanded or contracted only when both edgeR and NoisET called the clonotype significant, with the noise models trained on biological replicates. For edgeR calls, the thresholds were a false discovery rate-adjusted p below 0.01 and a log2 fold-change of 1. PCA with hierarchical clustering of max-normalized trajectories of the 1000 most abundant clonotypes was used as exploratory dynamics analysis. The CD4 or CD8 phenotype of responding clones was assigned using the separately sequenced CD4+ and CD8+ repertoires. Using fastp at Q25 and MiXCR, TCRdb reprocessed the public reads and kept productive beta chains. Each record represents a unique CDR3 protein, reported with the most common genes and DNA among its rows. TCRdb, not the original authors, processed these V and J calls. In all, the sample holds approximately 150,000 distinct CDR3 sequences, and roughly 19% of those were seen once. Jointly, the top ten make up about 2.1% of the sample.

The sequenced sample was PBMCs or a T cell subset sorted from them (not recorded which). This sequence originates from an adult woman who had mild COVID-19 (a few samples of this study predate the infection). The sample titles of this study are shuffled in the database, so cell type and time point are left out; the donor was told from shared clones. The rearranged chain carries TRBV4-1 and TRBJ2-2, with TRBD2 as a weak D call on 5 bases. The bases read TGCGCCAGCAGCCAAGCGTCCGGGGTGGCCGGGGAGCTGTTTTTT. Its protein is CASSQASGVAGELFF.